The 21 T cell receptor beta chains below were found in one sample sequenced in a study of blood T cells in healthy people across ages. Combining a sample-barcoded 5' primer with a J-beta primer mix, a second PCR ran for roughly 7 to 11 cycles. In TCRdb, the 5' RACE reads were re-called with MiXCR into one record per CDR3 protein. The data show fewer than 2,000,000 distinct CDR3 sequences, about 35% seen once. The sample was blood. The source is a woman in her 30s in good health.

In its sample, this clonotype was seen a few times. The chain uses TRBV21-1 and TRBJ2-5; the table's TRBD1 call for D was not verified on the DNA. TRBV21-1 is designated a pseudogene. The CDR3 is made up of 20 amino acids. CDR3 nucleotides: TGTGCCAGCAGCAAAAAATCCGGGATGACAGCAGGACGCCGGAGAGAGACCCAGTACTTC. Amino acids: CASSKKSGMTAGRRRETQYF.

The genes are TRBV10-2 and TRBJ2-7, with D unresolved. The V end lost 3 bases, the J end lost 0 bases, and 9 bases lay between the germline ends. The CDR3 has 14 residues. The germline gives CDR1 WSHSY, CDR2 SAAADI. This CDR3 is CASSDRATSYEQYF. DNA of the CDR3: TGCGCCAGCAGTGATCGGGCGACCTCCTACGAGCAGTACTTC.

The V and J genes are TRBV20-1 and TRBJ2-7; 10 bases are shared with TRBD1. Germline CDR1 and CDR2: DFQATT and SNEGSKA (reference sequence). V lost 1 base to trimming and J lost 7 bases; unmatched junction nucleotides: 16. This CDR3 comprises 17 residues. CDR3 sequence reads: CSARASKPGQGMTEQYF. The CDR3 region has the DNA TGCAGTGCTAGAGCTTCGAAGCCGGGACAGGGGATGACGGAGCAGTACTTC.

V usage is TRBV10-1 and J usage is TRBJ1-1; 11 bases are shared with TRBD1. The CDR3 length is 19 residues. The germline V gene has CDR1 WNHNN and CDR2 SYGVQD (reference sequence). V gave up 6 bases and J gave up 2 bases; unmatched junction bases: 17. CDR3 in amino acids: CASRGMDRGRELGNTEAFF. In nucleotides, the CDR3 is TGCGCCAGCAGGGGGATGGACAGGGGGCGAGAACTTGGTAACACTGAAGCTTTCTTT.

Only a few counts were recorded for this clonotype. The chain employs TRBV27 and TRBJ2-7; D may be TRBD2 (6 bases). From germline, CDR1 is MNHEY and CDR2 SMNVEV (reference sequence). The V end lost 6 bases, the J end lost 5 bases, and 14 bases lay between the germline ends. CDR3 length equals 13 residues. The CDR3 nucleotides read TGTGCCAGCAGCCCGGGACTCCTAAACGAGCAGTACTTC. This codes for CASSPGLLNEQYF.

The chain is built from TRBV3-1 and TRBJ2-6; TRBD1 matches at 9 bases. From germline, CDR1 is LGHDT and CDR2 YNNKEL (reference sequence). The CDR3 has 18 amino acids. J gave up 2 bases and V 3 bases, and 8 bases lay outside the gene matches. This CDR3 is CASSQGTGSKPGANVLTF. CDR3 sequence (DNA): TGTGCCAGCAGCCAGGGGACAGGGTCGAAACCTGGGGCCAACGTCCTGACTTTC.

For this clonotype: At one end the junction does not follow the germline gene, possibly because of a read error. The V call is TRBV7-3, the J call TRBJ2-2; TRBD2 matches at 7 bases. In germline, CDR1 is SGHTA, CDR2 FQGTGA. CDR3 length: 12 residues. The CDR3 coding sequence is TGTGCCAGCAGCTCTAGCGGTGGGGAGCTGCTTTTT. It encodes CASSSSGGELLF.

This clonotype was seen a few times. This chain uses TRBV25-1 with TRBJ2-3; 9 bases match TRBD1. The germline gives CDR1 MGHDK, CDR2 SYGVNS. The CDR3 consists of 15 residues. J gave up 3 bases and V 1 base, and 2 bases lay outside the gene matches. The CDR3 reads CASSEWDRETDTQYF. For the CDR3, the DNA is TGTGCCAGCAGTGAATGGGACAGGGAGACAGATACGCAGTATTTT.

This sequence joins TRBV10-3 and TRBJ1-2; the D is unclear. Germline lookup yields CDR1 ENHRY and CDR2 SYGVKD. The CDR3 consists of 11 residues. The CDR3 DNA reads TGTGCTTCCGGCCTTAACTATGGCTACACCTTC. This sequence encodes CASGLNYGYTF.

The chain has TRBV20-1 and TRBJ2-1; D is perhaps TRBD2 (6 bases). Germline V gene lookup returns CDR1 DFQATT and CDR2 SNEGSKA (reference sequence). V lost 6 bases to trimming and J lost 6 bases, with 12 bases between them. This CDR3 has 12 amino acids. This chain's CDR3 is CSADQEGNEQFF. In DNA form, the CDR3 reads TGCAGTGCCGATCAGGAGGGCAATGAGCAGTTCTTC.

The chain carries TRBV5-5 and TRBJ2-1, with 7 bases lining up with TRBD1. CDR1 SGHKS and CDR2 YYEKEE come from the germline V gene (reference sequence). The CDR3 is 14 residues long. The V segment lost 4 bases and the J segment 6 bases; nucleotides outside the gene matches: 7. CDR3 sequence (DNA): TGTGCCAGCAGCCCAACGACAGGGTTCAATGAGCAGTTCTTC. As protein: CASSPTTGFNEQFF.

The table lists this clonotype with a few counts. The V and J genes are TRBV20-1 and TRBJ2-5; D call uncertain. The CDR3 sequence is 15 residues long. V lost 5 bases and J lost 1, with 17 bases in between. The germline V gene encodes CDR1 DFQATT and CDR2 SNEGSKA (reference sequence). The CDR3 loop reads CSAFPFGNGQETQYF. The CDR3 DNA follows: TGCAGTGCTTTCCCCTTTGGTAATGGCCAAGAGACCCAGTACTTC.

V usage is TRBV27 and J usage is TRBJ1-6; D not resolved. Trimming took off 7 bases at V and 5 bases at J, with 9 bases between the two ends. The CDR3 is made up of 13 amino acids. CDR1 is MNHEY, CDR2 SMNVEV, per germline (reference sequence). The CDR3 nucleotides are TGTGCCAGCATGGGAAGTCATAATTCACCCCTCCACTTT. Its translation: CASMGSHNSPLHF.

The chain combines TRBV4-2 with TRBJ1-1; D is perhaps TRBD1 (5 bases). This CDR3 spans 13 amino acids. Germline V CDR1 and CDR2: LGHNA, YNFKEQ. The germline V and J ends were trimmed by 3 bases and 7 bases, with 12 bases remaining between them. The CDR3, as DNA: TGTGCCAGCAGCCAGGGGGAGCCCGTTGAAGCTTTCTTT. Its translation: CASSQGEPVEAFF.

This clonotype showed up just a few times. The chain links TRBV5-1 to TRBJ2-7, with TRBD2 matching 10 bases. J was trimmed by 5 bases and V by 0 bases; bases with no gene match: 8. CDR3 size: 16 residues. Germline CDR1 SGHRS, CDR2 YFSETQ. CDR3 loop: CASSLATAGGLNEQYF. CDR3 DNA: TGCGCCAGCAGCTTGGCCACAGCGGGGGGGCTGAACGAGCAGTACTTC.

The table lists this clonotype with many counts. The genes are TRBV15 and TRBJ2-5, with 8 bases that match TRBD1. Germline lookup yields CDR1 LNHNV and CDR2 YYDKDF (reference sequence). The length of the CDR3 is 15 residues. V lost 0 bases and J lost 4; bases outside the gene matches: 4. The CDR3 protein is CATSRDDRGRETQYF. CDR3 bases: TGTGCCACCAGCAGAGATGACAGGGGAAGAGAGACCCAGTACTTC.

This clonotype has ten or more counts. This chain uses TRBV4-1 with TRBJ2-1, with 8 bases fitting TRBD2. The CDR3 runs 16 residues. CDR1 is MGHRA and CDR2 is YSYEKL in the germline V gene. V was clipped by 4 bases and J by 9 bases; unmatched bases: 14. Written as DNA, the CDR3 is TGCGCCAGCAGCCCGACACCGGGACTAGGTCCCAGTGAGCAGTTCTTC. This translates into CASSPTPGLGPSEQFF.

This clonotype has a count of ten or more. This chain links TRBV20-1 with TRBJ2-7; weak D call: TRBD2 (7 bases). Germline loops: CDR1 DFQATT, CDR2 SNEGSKA (reference sequence). The CDR3 sequence is 12 residues long. Deletions cut 4 bases from V and 2 bases from J, with 9 bases between. CDR3 nucleotides: TGCAGTGCTACGGGGGGCCCCTACGAGCAGTACTTC. Its protein is CSATGGPYEQYF.

In this sample, this clonotype turned up a few times. CDR3 residues: CASSPGFFNTEAFF. CDR3 DNA sequence: TGTGCCAGCAGCCCAGGGTTTTTTAACACTGAAGCTTTCTTT. The chain is built from TRBV5-6 and TRBJ1-1; possible D gene TRBD1, 5 bases. V gave up 4 bases and J gave up 2 bases, with 12 bases separating them. The germline V gene has CDR1 SGHDT and CDR2 YYEEEE. This CDR3 is 14 amino acids long.

This clonotype was seen a handful of times. The V call is TRBV6-2 or TRBV6-3, the J call TRBJ1-5; D not resolved. V lost 5 bases and J lost 5, with 13 bases in between. CDR1 is MNHEY and CDR2 is SVGEGT in the germline V gene. There are 14 residues in the CDR3. The CDR3 DNA reads as TGTGCCAGCAGTCAAAATATCGGGTATCAGCCCCAGCATTTT. Protein product: CASSQNIGYQPQHF.

The chain couples TRBV5-6 to TRBJ2-7; tentatively, D is TRBD1 (6 bases). Germline assignment: CDR1 SGHDT and CDR2 YYEEEE. CDR3 size: 14 residues. The V and J ends lost 3 bases and 3 bases respectively, with 13 bases between them. CDR3 protein: CASSSIRTDYEQYF. In DNA form, the CDR3 reads TGTGCCAGCAGCTCGATTAGGACAGACTACGAGCAGTACTTC.